The 20 T cell receptor beta chains below all came from one sample that was sequenced in a study of radiation and T cells in renal cell carcinoma. Using immunoSEQ multiplex PCR, the repertoire was profiled, and TCRdb retains in-frame clones only, with some absent. The sample includes roughly 170,000 clones, around 89% of them seen just once. The time point here: blood 4 weeks post-SBRT, at nephrectomy. Described treatment: 15 Gy SBRT to primary tumor, nephrectomy 4 weeks later. The starting material was blood, obtained from a patient whose treatment included radiotherapy and nephrectomy. These receptors originate from a woman aged 45-59 years with renal cell carcinoma.

A remark on this clone: At the DNA level, this CDR3 is encoded by other sequences in the same sample as well. The chain combines TRBV19 with TRBJ1-1; unclear D gene. The CDR3 consists of 13 residues. V was pared by 5 bases and J by 0 bases, with 7 bases between. CDR1 LNHDA and CDR2 SQIVND come from the germline V gene (reference sequence). CDR3 amino acids: CASSRGVNTEAFF. CDR3 nucleotides: TGTGCCAGTAGTCGTGGGGTGAACACTGAAGCTTTCTTT.

The V and J genes are TRBV19 and TRBJ2-5; 9 bases line up with TRBD2. Germline V gene sequence: CDR1 LNHDA, CDR2 SQIVND (reference sequence). The CDR3 is made up of 15 amino acids. The trim removed 7 bases at V and 2 bases at J, leaving 8 bases unmatched. CDR3 coding DNA: TGTGCCAGTATGGCGAGGCTAGCGGGGCAAGAGACCCAGTACTTC. The encoded protein is CASMARLAGQETQYF. Combining the CDR3 with reference TRBV19 and TRBJ2-5 gives the whole variable domain DGGITQSPKYLFRKEGQNVTLSCEQNLNHDAMYWYRQDPGQGLRLIYYSQIVNDFQKGDIAEGYSVSREKKESFPLTVTSAQKNPTAFYLCASMARLAGQETQYFGPGTRLLVL.

The chain is built from TRBV6-5 and TRBJ2-3, with D possibly being TRBD1 or TRBD2 (5 bases each). V lost 0 bases and J 6 bases, leaving 13 bases between the germline ends. The V gene's germline CDR1 is MNHEY and CDR2 SVGAGI. This CDR3 is 15 amino acids long. As DNA, the CDR3 is TGTGCCAGCAGTTACTCTGGGGGATCGGCCGATACGCAGTATTTT. Translated, it gives CASSYSGGSADTQYF.

The chain carries TRBV7-3 and TRBJ2-2; D perhaps matches TRBD1 (6 bases). Deletions cut 4 bases from V and 5 bases from J, with 8 bases between. Germline V gene sequence: CDR1 SGHTA, CDR2 FQGTGA. The CDR3 extends over 13 amino acids. This chain's CDR3 is CASSSQGTGELFF. The DNA of the CDR3 is TGTGCCAGCAGCTCTCAGGGGACCGGGGAGCTGTTTTTT.

The chain has TRBV18 and TRBJ2-3, with D possibly TRBD1 on 5 matching bases. Trimming left V 3 bases short and J 4 bases short, with 14 bases between. CDR3 size: 15 residues. Germline V lookup: CDR1 KGHSH, CDR2 LQKENI. CDR3 residues: CASSPGLQGPDTQYF. Written as DNA, the CDR3 is TGTGCCAGCTCACCCGGCCTGCAGGGCCCAGATACGCAGTATTTT. The full variable domain, in which reference TRBV18 and TRBJ2-3 provide the parts outside the CDR3, is NAGVMQNPRHLVRRRGQEARLRCSPMKGHSHVYWYRQLPEEGLKFMVYLQKENIIDESGMPKERFSAEFPKEGPSILRIQQVVRGDSAAYFCASSPGLQGPDTQYFGPGTRLTVL.

The V gene is TRBV7-9, the J gene TRBJ1-1; no clear D. Germline-derived CDR1 and CDR2 are SEHNR and FQNEAQ (reference sequence). This CDR3 comprises 13 residues. V gave up 1 base and J gave up 8 bases, with 11 bases separating them. CDR3 region: CASSLGLSEEAFF. The DNA of the CDR3 is TGTGCCAGCAGCTTAGGGCTGTCAGAAGAAGCTTTCTTT.

This chain connects TRBV7-2 to TRBJ2-1, with a possible D match to TRBD2 (7 bases). CDR1 is SGHTA, CDR2 FQGNSA, per germline. Deletions cut 8 bases from V and 5 bases from J, with 19 bases between. The CDR3 is made up of 15 amino acids. The CDR3 region is CASAQRGGDDNEQFF. The CDR3, as DNA: TGTGCCAGCGCCCAGAGAGGGGGGGATGACAATGAGCAGTTCTTC.

This rearrangement joins TRBV7-6 to TRBJ2-3; tentatively, D is TRBD2 (6 bases). From germline, CDR1 is SGHVS and CDR2 FNYEAQ. V was shortened by 1 base and J by 4 bases, with 12 bases between the two germline ends. There are 15 residues in the CDR3. The CDR3 region is CASSLDRLESDTQYF. The CDR3, as DNA: TGTGCCAGCAGCTTAGATAGACTAGAGTCAGATACGCAGTATTTT.

The chain's CDR3 is CASSYASGGGEQFF. The CDR3 DNA reads as TGTGCCAGCAGTTACGCTAGCGGGGGGGGAGAGCAGTTCTTC. The chain joins TRBV6-6 to TRBJ2-1; 12 positions match TRBD2. Germline loops: CDR1 MNHNY, CDR2 SVGAGI (reference sequence). Trimming took 2 bases from V and 10 from J; bases not matched to a gene: 3. CDR3 length: 14 amino acids.

J is TRBJ2-7 and V is TRBV7-9, with 8 bases matching TRBD2. The CDR3 length is 15 residues. Germline V CDR1 and CDR2: SEHNR, FQNEAQ (reference sequence). Losses at the gene ends were 6 bases for V and 3 bases for J; bases not matched to a gene: 10. CDR3 sequence reads: CASSSGGSGDYEQYF. For the CDR3, the DNA is TGTGCCAGCAGTTCGGGGGGTAGCGGGGACTACGAGCAGTACTTC.

The chain carries TRBV9 and TRBJ2-7; 12 nucleotides agree with TRBD2. The CDR3 loop spans 16 amino acids. Germline assignment: CDR1 SGDLS and CDR2 YYNGEE. V was clipped by 4 bases and J by 6 bases; unmatched bases: 11. The DNA for the CDR3 is TGTGCCAGCAGCTCAACGACTAGCGGGGGACCCCTCGAGCAGTACTTC. This encodes CASSSTTSGGPLEQYF.

The CDR3 loop is CASSQGWGSTGETQYF. The CDR3 DNA reads TGCGCCAGCAGCCAAGGATGGGGCTCCACGGGGGAGACCCAGTACTTC. The chain employs TRBV4-1 and TRBJ2-5; possibly TRBD1 or TRBD2 for D (5 bases each). The CDR3 is made up of 16 amino acids. The V end lost 1 base, the J end lost 5 bases, and 17 bases lay between the germline ends. Germline V lookup: CDR1 MGHRA, CDR2 YSYEKL.

The genes are TRBV9 and TRBJ1-3, with unresolved D. This CDR3 has 16 amino acids. With 1 base removed from V and 0 bases from J, the gap between germline ends came to 11 bases. From germline, CDR1 is SGDLS and CDR2 YYNGEE. CDR3 region: CASSVSWGSSGNTIYF. CDR3 nucleotide sequence: TGTGCCAGCAGCGTAAGTTGGGGAAGCTCTGGAAACACCATATATTTT.

This clone was seen only once. V and J are TRBV19 and TRBJ1-2; D is perhaps TRBD1 (5 bases). The CDR3 sequence is 12 residues long. The V end was cut by 4 bases, the J end by 7 bases, with 10 bases between. Germline values: CDR1 LNHDA, CDR2 SQIVND (reference sequence). CDR3 sequence: CASSSRGSGYTF. For the CDR3, the DNA is TGTGCCAGTAGTAGCCGGGGGTCTGGCTACACCTTC.

The rearrangement joins TRBV25-1 to TRBJ2-7, with a tentative D call TRBD2 (5 bases). Germline assignment: CDR1 MGHDK and CDR2 SYGVNS. The CDR3 loop spans 16 amino acids. Trimming took 1 base from V and 2 from J, leaving 15 bases between them. The CDR3 loop reads CASSESSRGFPYEQYF. CDR3 sequence (DNA): TGTGCCAGCAGTGAATCGTCCCGGGGTTTTCCCTACGAGCAGTACTTC.

This clone occurred once. The J gene is TRBJ1-1, the V gene TRBV4-1; a possible D gene is TRBD1 (5 bases). The CDR3 sequence is 16 residues long. V was shortened by 3 bases and J by 0 bases, with 14 bases between the two germline ends. The germline gives CDR1 MGHRA, CDR2 YSYEKL. CDR3 bases: TGCGCCAGCAGCCATGGCAGGGCCCGGTTGAACACTGAAGCTTTCTTT. It is translated as CASSHGRARLNTEAFF.

CDR3 region: CASRDPTETTYEQYF. In DNA form, the CDR3 reads TGTGCCAGCAGAGACCCTACAGAAACGACCTACGAGCAGTACTTC. This chain uses TRBV6-1 with TRBJ2-7; D remains unclear. CDR3 size: 15 residues. Germline-derived CDR1 and CDR2 are MNHNS and SASEGT. Trimming removed 6 bases at V and 2 bases at J, with 17 bases between.

The chain is built from TRBV7-2 and TRBJ2-3; 8 positions agree with TRBD2. The trim removed 1 base at V and 7 bases at J, leaving 7 bases unmatched. The CDR3 totals 15 residues. Germline V CDR1 and CDR2: SGHTA, FQGNSA. The CDR3 reads CASSLEGGGRNTQYF. DNA for the CDR3: TGTGCCAGCAGCTTAGAGGGCGGGGGGAGGAATACGCAGTATTTT.

The gene calls are TRBV5-8 and TRBJ1-4; no definite D call. The CDR3 is 14 amino acids. Germline lookup yields CDR1 SGHTS and CDR2 YDEGEE. Trimming removed 3 bases from V and 0 bases from J, with 6 bases in between. The CDR3 coding sequence is TGTGCCAGCAGCTGGAGGGCAACTAATGAAAAACTGTTTTTT. Its protein product is CASSWRATNEKLFF.

The chain employs TRBV7-9 and TRBJ1-1; possible D gene TRBD1, 5 bases. V was shortened by 5 bases and J by 1 base, with 14 bases between the two germline ends. Looked up from germline, CDR1 is SEHNR and CDR2 is FQNEAQ (reference sequence). The CDR3 has 15 amino acids. The CDR3 DNA follows: TGTGCCAGCAGCCAAGTGGGGACGGGGAACACTGAAGCTTTCTTT. The encoded protein is CASSQVGTGNTEAFF.